The rows below give T cell receptor beta chains drawn from one sample of a study of cytomegalovirus exposure and HLA in healthy donors. Assay used: immunoSEQ multiplex PCR; TCRdb lists only in-frame clones, some missing. The data hold about 150,000 clones, with roughly 70% observed a single time. Sequenced: PBMCs. All receptors come from a woman aged 18 to 35 in good health and CMV-seropositive. Each CDR3 is given with its conserved first and last residue. A D gene is named only where the DNA matches it firmly. Clone sizes are given selectively: once, few, many, or a class where the clone is expanded.

clone_size	v_call	j_call	d_call	cdr3_nt	cdr3_aa
-	TRBV25-1	TRBJ2-3	-	TGTGCCAGCAGGGGAGGAGAGGTAACAGATACGCAGTATTTT	CASRGGEVTDTQYF
few	TRBV2	TRBJ1-2	-	TGTGCCAGCAGTTCGGGTGGTGGCTACACCTTC	CASSSGGGYTF
-	TRBV5-6	TRBJ1-2	-	TGTGCCAGCAGCTCTCCGAGGGGCTACACCTTC	CASSSPRGYTF
once	TRBV5-4	TRBJ1-2	TRBD1	TGTGCCAGCAGCGGCCGGGACAGCAGGAACCCCTATGGCTACACCTTC	CASSGRDSRNPYGYTF
-	TRBV28	TRBJ2-3	TRBD2	TGTGCCAGCAGTCCCGGTCTGGATGGGACTAGCGGGGGGGCCCCAGATACGCAGTATTTT	CASSPGLDGTSGGAPDTQYF
-	TRBV6-1	TRBJ2-5	-	TGTGCCAGCAGTGAAAGCTACCAAGAGACCCAGTACTTC	CASSESYQETQYF
-	TRBV9	TRBJ2-7	-	TGTGCCAGCAGCGTAGAAGGGGGTTCCTACGAGCAGTACTTC	CASSVEGGSYEQYF
-	TRBV2	TRBJ2-6	TRBD1	TGTGCCAGTGAAGGGGACAGCTCTGGGGCCAACGTCCTGACTTTC	CASEGDSSGANVLTF
-	TRBV28	TRBJ2-7	TRBD1	TGTGCCAGCAGTCCAATCGGGACAGGGGGCGAGCAGTACTTC	CASSPIGTGGEQYF
-	TRBV19	TRBJ2-3	-	TGTGCCAGTAGTGCCATACTCACAGATACGCAGTATTTT	CASSAILTDTQYF
few	TRBV30	TRBJ2-1	TRBD2	TGTGCCTGGAGTGTAGGGGTCCTAGCGGGGGCCTACAATGAGCAGTTCTTC	CAWSVGVLAGAYNEQFF
-	TRBV30	TRBJ1-3	TRBD1	TGTGCCTGGAGTTACGGACAGGGGCTAAGAAACACCATATATTTT	CAWSYGQGLRNTIYF
-	TRBV6-5	TRBJ2-3	-	TGTGCCAGCAGGGCTAGCTCAGATACGCAGTATTTT	CASRASSDTQYF
-	TRBV2	TRBJ2-2	-	TGTGCCAGCAGTGAAGCTAATGACTTTAGGGAGCTGTTTTTT	CASSEANDFRELFF
-	TRBV30	TRBJ2-5	TRBD2	TGTGCCTGGAGCCCGGGAGGGCTAAGAGAGACCCAGTACTTC	CAWSPGGLRETQYF
-	TRBV6-5	TRBJ2-5	TRBD1	TGTGCCAGCAGTTACACATCCGGGACAGGCCAAGAGACCCAGTACTTC	CASSYTSGTGQETQYF
-	TRBV15	TRBJ2-3	TRBD2	TGTGCCACCAGCAGAGAAAACACCTTAGCGGGGGGTGATACGCAGTATTTT	CATSRENTLAGGDTQYF
-	TRBV9	TRBJ1-2	-	TGTGCCAGCAGCCGGACAGCCCACTATGGCTACACCTTC	CASSRTAHYGYTF
-	TRBV5-6	TRBJ2-3	-	TGTGCCAGCTCCCCTGGGTTCGGGGGCACAGATACGCAGTATTTT	CASSPGFGGTDTQYF
-	TRBV6-1	TRBJ1-1	-	TGTGCCAGCAGAGACAGAAAGAACACTGAAGCTTTCTTT	CASRDRKNTEAFF
-	TRBV5-1	TRBJ1-2	TRBD1	TGCGCCAGCAGCGCGCTGTCCGGGACAGACTATGGCTACACCTTC	CASSALSGTDYGYTF
-	TRBV6-5	TRBJ1-1	-	TGTGCCAGCAGTCATGGACGGACTCCGAACACTGAAGCTTTCTTT	CASSHGRTPNTEAFF
-	TRBV2	TRBJ2-5	TRBD2	TGTGCCAGCAGTGAAGAAGCGGGGGACCAAGAGACCCAGTACTTC	CASSEEAGDQETQYF
-	TRBV27	TRBJ1-1	-	TGTGCCAGCAGTTTTCGCCCCCGGGGGGGCACTGAAGCTTTCTTT	CASSFRPRGGTEAFF
-	TRBV19	TRBJ2-5	-	TGTGCCAGTAGTGTCGCCGATGTCGCAGGGGAGACCCAGTACTTC	CASSVADVAGETQYF
-	TRBV2	TRBJ2-3	TRBD1	TGTGCCAGCAGTCGACAGGGGGCGGACACAGATACGCAGTATTTT	CASSRQGADTDTQYF
-	TRBV18	TRBJ2-7	TRBD1	TGTGCCAGCTCACCACTAGGACAGGGGTCCTACGAGCAGTACTTC	CASSPLGQGSYEQYF
-	TRBV10-3	TRBJ1-3	-	TGTGCCATCTTCGGAGGAGGTGGAAACACCATATATTTT	CAIFGGGGNTIYF
-	TRBV30	TRBJ2-2	-	TGTGCCCGCACAGGAGGGGTTAACACCGGGGAGCTGTTTTTT	CARTGGVNTGELFF
-	TRBV7-2	TRBJ2-3	-	TGTGCCAGCAGCCTAGGGGAGGCGAGTACGCAGTATTTT	CASSLGEASTQYF
-	TRBV28	TRBJ1-5	TRBD1	TGTGCCAGCAGTCCGACAGGGGAAGGGGGTCAGCCCCAGCATTTT	CASSPTGEGGQPQHF
-	TRBV7-9	TRBJ2-1	TRBD2	TGTGCCAGCTCTCCTAGGACTAGCGTTAATGAGCAGTTCTTC	CASSPRTSVNEQFF
-	TRBV7-3	TRBJ1-2	-	TGTGCCAGCAGCTTTGACAGATATAACTATGGCTACACCTTC	CASSFDRYNYGYTF
-	TRBV5-1	TRBJ2-3	-	TGCGCCAGCAGCTTGGGACAGCCCGCAGATACGCAGTATTTT	CASSLGQPADTQYF
-	TRBV11-2	TRBJ2-7	-	TGTGCCAGCAGCTTAGTTTTCGGGACGGGAGCCTACGAGCAGTACTTC	CASSLVFGTGAYEQYF
-	TRBV2	TRBJ1-1	TRBD1	TGTGCCAGCAGTTGGGACAGGGGGACACGCACTGAAGCTTTCTTT	CASSWDRGTRTEAFF
-	TRBV28	TRBJ1-1	TRBD1	TGTGCCAGCAGCAACTGGGACAGTAACACTGAAGCTTTCTTT	CASSNWDSNTEAFF
-	TRBV7-9	TRBJ2-4	TRBD1	TGTGCCAGCAGGTCCGGGACAGGGGGCTCAAACATTCAGTACTTC	CASRSGTGGSNIQYF
-	TRBV2	TRBJ1-3	-	TGTGCCACACAACGGGGAAGCTCTGGAAACACCATATATTTT	CATQRGSSGNTIYF
-	TRBV7-7	TRBJ2-3	-	TGTGCTAGCAGCCAGACGCCGGGTGTAAAAGATACGCAGTATTTT	CASSQTPGVKDTQYF
-	TRBV27	TRBJ2-7	TRBD1	TGTGCCAGCAGGACCGGGACAGGGATGGGCGAGCAGTACTTC	CASRTGTGMGEQYF
-	TRBV1	TRBJ1-5	-	TGCACCAGCAGCCAGACAGGGCCGAGCAATCAGCCCCAGCATTTT	CTSSQTGPSNQPQHF
-	TRBV19	TRBJ1-4	-	TGTGCCAGTAGCCCGAACCAGGGCAGTGAAAAACTGTTTTTT	CASSPNQGSEKLFF
-	TRBV6-5	TRBJ1-5	-	TGTGCCAGCAGTGAGAATCAGCCCCAGCATTTT	CASSENQPQHF
-	TRBV9	TRBJ1-2	-	TGTGCCAGCAGCGTAGCGGGTGAGGGAGCCTATGGCTACACCTTC	CASSVAGEGAYGYTF
-	TRBV2	TRBJ2-3	TRBD2	TGTGCCAGCAGTGAAGCTCGGCGGGGGGGTCCTAGCACAGATACGCAGTATTTT	CASSEARRGGPSTDTQYF
-	TRBV15	TRBJ1-2	-	TGTGCCACCAGCAGAGATCATAGGGGTACTAACTATGGCTACACCTTC	CATSRDHRGTNYGYTF
-	TRBV7-9	TRBJ1-1	-	TGTGCCAGCAGCTCTAGACAGGTCCACATGAACACTGAAGCTTTCTTT	CASSSRQVHMNTEAFF
-	TRBV2	TRBJ2-3	TRBD2	TGTGCCAGCAGACTCGGACTAGCGGGGGCCCCAGATACGCAGTATTTT	CASRLGLAGAPDTQYF
-	TRBV7-3	TRBJ2-3	TRBD2	TGTGCCAGCAGCTGGGGGGGAGATACGCAGTATTTT	CASSWGGDTQYF
-	TRBV7-2	TRBJ2-1	TRBD2	TGTGCCAGCAGCTTACGACTAGCACCTTACAATGAGCAGTTCTTC	CASSLRLAPYNEQFF